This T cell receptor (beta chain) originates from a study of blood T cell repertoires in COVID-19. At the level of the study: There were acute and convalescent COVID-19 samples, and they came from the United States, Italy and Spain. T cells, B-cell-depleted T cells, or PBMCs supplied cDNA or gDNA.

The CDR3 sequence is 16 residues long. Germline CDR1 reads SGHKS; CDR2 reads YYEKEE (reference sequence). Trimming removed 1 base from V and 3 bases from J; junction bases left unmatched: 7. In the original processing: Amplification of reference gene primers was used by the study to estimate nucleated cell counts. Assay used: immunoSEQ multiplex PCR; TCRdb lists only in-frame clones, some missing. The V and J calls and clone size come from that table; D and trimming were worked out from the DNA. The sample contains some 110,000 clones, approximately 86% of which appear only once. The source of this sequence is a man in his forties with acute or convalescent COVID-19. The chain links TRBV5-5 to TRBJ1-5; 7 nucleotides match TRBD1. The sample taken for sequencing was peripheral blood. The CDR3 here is CASSLTGASYNQPQHF. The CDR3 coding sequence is TGTGCCAGCAGCTTGACAGGGGCGAGTTACAATCAGCCCCAGCATTTT.